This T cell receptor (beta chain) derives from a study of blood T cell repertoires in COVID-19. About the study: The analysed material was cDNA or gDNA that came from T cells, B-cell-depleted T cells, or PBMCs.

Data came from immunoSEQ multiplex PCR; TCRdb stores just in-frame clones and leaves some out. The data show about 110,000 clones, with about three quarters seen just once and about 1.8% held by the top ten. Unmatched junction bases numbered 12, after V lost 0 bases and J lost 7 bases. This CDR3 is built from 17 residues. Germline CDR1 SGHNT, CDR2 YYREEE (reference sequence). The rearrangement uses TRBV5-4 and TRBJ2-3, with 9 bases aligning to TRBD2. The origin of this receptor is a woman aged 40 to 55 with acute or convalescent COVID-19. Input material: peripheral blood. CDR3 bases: TGTGCCAGCAGCTTGGGACAAAGCGGGGGGCCGGAGAATACGCAGTATTTT. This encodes CASSLGQSGGPENTQYF.